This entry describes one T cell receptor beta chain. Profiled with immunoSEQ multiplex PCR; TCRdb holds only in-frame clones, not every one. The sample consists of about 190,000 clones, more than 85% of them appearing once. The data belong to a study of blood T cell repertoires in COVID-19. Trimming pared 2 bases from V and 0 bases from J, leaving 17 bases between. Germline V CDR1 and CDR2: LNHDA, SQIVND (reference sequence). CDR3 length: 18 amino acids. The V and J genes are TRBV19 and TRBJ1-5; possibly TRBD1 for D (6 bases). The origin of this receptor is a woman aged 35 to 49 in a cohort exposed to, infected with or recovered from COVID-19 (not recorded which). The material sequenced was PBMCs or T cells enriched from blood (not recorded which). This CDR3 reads CASSIILWTDDSNQPQHF. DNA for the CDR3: TGTGCCAGTAGTATAATCTTGTGGACAGATGATAGCAATCAGCCCCAGCATTTT. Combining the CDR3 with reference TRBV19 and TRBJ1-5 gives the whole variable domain DGGITQSPKYLFRKEGQNVTLSCEQNLNHDAMYWYRQDPGQGLRLIYYSQIVNDFQKGDIAEGYSVSREKKESFPLTVTSAQKNPTAFYLCASSIILWTDDSNQPQHFGDGTRLSIL.